This T cell receptor (beta chain) appears in the sequencing data of a study of response to subunit inactivated influenza vaccine. A single record per CDR3 protein comes from TCRdb applying MiXCR to the RT-PCR reads. Here the sample spans over 400,000 distinct CDR3 sequences, roughly 9.7% being singletons. As for this clonotype: The antigen remains unidentified.

This CDR3 has 15 amino acids. Germline V gene data show CDR1 as MNHNS and CDR2 as SASEGT. V shed 6 bases, J shed 0 bases, and the junction held 8 bases outside the gene matches. Study outcomes and limitations: That few new T cells are recruited by each seasonal influenza vaccination was the authors' suggestion.

This TCR derives from a man aged 45-65 years who received an inactivated influenza vaccine. The chain recombines TRBV6-1 with TRBJ2-7; 7 bases map to TRBD1. Sequenced material: PBMCs from blood, taken more than 35 days after vaccination. CDR3 protein: CASSPGQVFSYEQYF. The CDR3, as DNA: TGTGCCAGCAGCCCTGGACAGGTTTTCTCCTACGAGCAGTACTTC.